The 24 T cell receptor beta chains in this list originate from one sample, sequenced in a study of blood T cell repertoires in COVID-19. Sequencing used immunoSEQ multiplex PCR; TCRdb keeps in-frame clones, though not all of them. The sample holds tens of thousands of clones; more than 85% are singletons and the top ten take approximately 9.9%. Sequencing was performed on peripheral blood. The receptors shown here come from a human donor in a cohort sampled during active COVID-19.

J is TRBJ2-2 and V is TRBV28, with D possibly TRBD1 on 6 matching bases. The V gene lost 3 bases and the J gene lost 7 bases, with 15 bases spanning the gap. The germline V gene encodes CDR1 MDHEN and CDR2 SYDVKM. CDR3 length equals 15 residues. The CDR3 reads CASSLGGGLDGELFF. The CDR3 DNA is TGTGCCAGCAGTTTGGGTGGGGGCCTTGACGGGGAGCTGTTTTTT.

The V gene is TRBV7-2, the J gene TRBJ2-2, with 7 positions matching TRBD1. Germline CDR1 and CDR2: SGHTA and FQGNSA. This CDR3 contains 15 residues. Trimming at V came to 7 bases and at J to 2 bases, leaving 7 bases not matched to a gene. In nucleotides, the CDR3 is TGTGCCAGCACCCCGGGACAGACCAACACCGGGGAGCTGTTTTTT. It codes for CASTPGQTNTGELFF.

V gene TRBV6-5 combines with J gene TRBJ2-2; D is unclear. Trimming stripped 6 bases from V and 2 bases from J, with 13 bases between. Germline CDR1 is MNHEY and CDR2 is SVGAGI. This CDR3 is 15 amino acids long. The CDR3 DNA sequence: TGTGCCAGCAGGGTATCTATCGGTAACACCGGGGAGCTGTTTTTT. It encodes CASRVSIGNTGELFF.

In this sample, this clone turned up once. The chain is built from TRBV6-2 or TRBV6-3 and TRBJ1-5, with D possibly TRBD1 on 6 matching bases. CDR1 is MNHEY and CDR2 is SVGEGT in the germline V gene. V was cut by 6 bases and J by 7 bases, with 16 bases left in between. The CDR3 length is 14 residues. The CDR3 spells CASSLDSGSQPQHF. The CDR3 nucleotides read TGTGCCAGCAGCCTGGACAGCGGTTCCCAGCCCCAGCATTTT.

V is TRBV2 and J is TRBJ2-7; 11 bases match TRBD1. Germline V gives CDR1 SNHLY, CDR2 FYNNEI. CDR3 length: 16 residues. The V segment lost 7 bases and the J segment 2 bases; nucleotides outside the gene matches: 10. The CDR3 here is CASNSRAGQGAYEQYF. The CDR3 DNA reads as TGTGCCAGCAATTCGAGGGCGGGACAGGGGGCCTACGAGCAGTACTTC.

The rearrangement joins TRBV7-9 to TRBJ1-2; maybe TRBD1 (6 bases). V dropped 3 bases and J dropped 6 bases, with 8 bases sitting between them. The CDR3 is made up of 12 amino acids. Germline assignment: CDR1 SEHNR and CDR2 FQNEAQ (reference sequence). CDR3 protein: CASSLAGDGYTF. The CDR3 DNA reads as TGTGCCAGCAGCTTGGCAGGGGATGGCTACACCTTC.

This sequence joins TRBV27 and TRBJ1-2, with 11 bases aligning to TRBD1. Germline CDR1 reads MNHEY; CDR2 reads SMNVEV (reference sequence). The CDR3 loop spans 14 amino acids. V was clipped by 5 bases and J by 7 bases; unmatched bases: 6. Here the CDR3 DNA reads TGTGCCAGCAGTAGGGGACAGGGGGGTTTTGGCTACACCTTC. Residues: CASSRGQGGFGYTF.

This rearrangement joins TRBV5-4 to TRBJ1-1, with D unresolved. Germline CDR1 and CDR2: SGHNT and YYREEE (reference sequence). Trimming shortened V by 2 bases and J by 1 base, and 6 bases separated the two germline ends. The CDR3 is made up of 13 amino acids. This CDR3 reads CASSLFGNTEAFF. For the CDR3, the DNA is TGTGCCAGCAGCTTATTCGGGAACACTGAAGCTTTCTTT.

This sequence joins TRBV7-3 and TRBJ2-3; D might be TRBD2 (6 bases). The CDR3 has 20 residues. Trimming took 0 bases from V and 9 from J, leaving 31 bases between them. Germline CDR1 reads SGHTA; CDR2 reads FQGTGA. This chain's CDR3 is CASSLTVPGPPNGWRETQYF. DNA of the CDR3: TGTGCCAGCAGCTTAACAGTTCCGGGACCCCCGAATGGTTGGAGGGAGACGCAGTATTTT.

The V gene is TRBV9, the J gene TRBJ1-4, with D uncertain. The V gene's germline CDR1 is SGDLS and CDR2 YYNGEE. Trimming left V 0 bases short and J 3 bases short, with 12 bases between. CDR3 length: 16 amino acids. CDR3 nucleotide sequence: TGTGCCAGCAGCGTAGCTGTAAGCGGCGCTAATGAAAAACTGTTTTTT. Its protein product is CASSVAVSGANEKLFF.

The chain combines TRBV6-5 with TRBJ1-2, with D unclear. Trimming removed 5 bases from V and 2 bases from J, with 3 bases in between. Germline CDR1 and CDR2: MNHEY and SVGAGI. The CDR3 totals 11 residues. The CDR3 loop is CASSQNYGYTF. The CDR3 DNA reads TGTGCCAGCAGTCAGAACTATGGCTACACCTTC.

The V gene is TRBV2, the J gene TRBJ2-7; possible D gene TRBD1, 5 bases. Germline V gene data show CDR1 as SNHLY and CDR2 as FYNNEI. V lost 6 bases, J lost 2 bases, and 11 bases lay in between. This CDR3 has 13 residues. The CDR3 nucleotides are TGTGCCAGCAGGGGGCCTGGGCCCTACGAGCAGTACTTC. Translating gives CASRGPGPYEQYF.

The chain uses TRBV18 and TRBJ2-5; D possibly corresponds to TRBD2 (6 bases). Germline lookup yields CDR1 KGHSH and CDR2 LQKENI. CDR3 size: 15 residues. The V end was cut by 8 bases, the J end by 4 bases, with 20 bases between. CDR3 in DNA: TGTGCCAGCGCCCTACCGGGACTCGCCCTAGAGACCCAGTACTTC. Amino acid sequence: CASALPGLALETQYF. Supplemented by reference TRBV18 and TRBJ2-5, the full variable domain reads NAGVMQNPRHLVRRRGQEARLRCSPMKGHSHVYWYRQLPEEGLKFMVYLQKENIIDESGMPKERFSAEFPKEGPSILRIQQVVRGDSAAYFCASALPGLALETQYFGPGTRLLVL.

This CDR3 is CASSKVGSLADYHEQYF. CDR3 sequence (DNA): TGTGCCAGCAGCAAAGTGGGGTCACTAGCGGACTACCACGAGCAGTACTTC. This chain links TRBV21-1 with TRBJ2-7; TRBD2, the table's D call, lacks a check against the DNA. TRBV21-1 is described as a pseudogene. The CDR3 loop spans 17 amino acids.

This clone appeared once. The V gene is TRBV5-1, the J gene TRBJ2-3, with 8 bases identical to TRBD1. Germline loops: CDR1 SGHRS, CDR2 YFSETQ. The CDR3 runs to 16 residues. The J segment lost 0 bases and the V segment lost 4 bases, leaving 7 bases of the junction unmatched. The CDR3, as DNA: TGCGCCAGCAGCCCGTATCGACAGGGGAGCACAGATACGCAGTATTTT. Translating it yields CASSPYRQGSTDTQYF.

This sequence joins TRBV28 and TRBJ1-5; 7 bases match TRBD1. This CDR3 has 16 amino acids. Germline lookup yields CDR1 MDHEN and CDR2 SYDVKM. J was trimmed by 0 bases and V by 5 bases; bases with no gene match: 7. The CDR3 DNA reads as TGTGCCAGCAGTGAAGGGACAGCGTATAGCAATCAGCCCCAGCATTTT. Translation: CASSEGTAYSNQPQHF.

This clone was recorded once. CDR3 sequence reads: CASSRPGGPWSYNEQFF. CDR3 in DNA: TGTGCCAGCAGCCGACCCGGAGGGCCTTGGTCCTACAATGAGCAGTTCTTC. This rearrangement joins TRBV6-6 to TRBJ2-1; possible D gene TRBD2, 6 bases. Germline CDR1 MNHNY, CDR2 SVGAGI (reference sequence). V was clipped by 6 bases and J by 1 base, with 19 bases between them. CDR3 size: 17 residues.

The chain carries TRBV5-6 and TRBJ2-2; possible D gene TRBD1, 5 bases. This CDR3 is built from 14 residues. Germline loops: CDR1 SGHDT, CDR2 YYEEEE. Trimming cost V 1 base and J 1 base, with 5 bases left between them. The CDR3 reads CASSLTGNTGELFF. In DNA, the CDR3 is TGTGCCAGCAGCTTGACAGGGAACACCGGGGAGCTGTTTTTT.

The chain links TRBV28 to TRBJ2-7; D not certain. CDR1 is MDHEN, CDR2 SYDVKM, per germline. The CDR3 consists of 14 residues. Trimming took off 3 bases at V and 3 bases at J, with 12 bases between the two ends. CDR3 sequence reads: CASSLVGEIYEQYF. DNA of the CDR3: TGTGCCAGCAGTTTGGTCGGAGAGATCTACGAGCAGTACTTC.

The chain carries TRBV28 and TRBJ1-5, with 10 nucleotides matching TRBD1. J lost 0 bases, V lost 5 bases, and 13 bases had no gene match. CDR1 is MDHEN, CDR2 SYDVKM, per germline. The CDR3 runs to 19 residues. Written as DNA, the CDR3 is TGTGCCAGCAGTGGGGGTCAAGGGACAGGGGTGTATAGCAATCAGCCCCAGCATTTT. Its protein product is CASSGGQGTGVYSNQPQHF.

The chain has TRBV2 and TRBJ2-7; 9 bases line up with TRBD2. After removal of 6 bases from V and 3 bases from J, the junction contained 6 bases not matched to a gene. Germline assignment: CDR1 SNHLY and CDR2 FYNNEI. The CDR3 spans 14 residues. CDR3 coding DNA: TGTGCCAGCAGGATGGTAGCGGGAGTCTACGAGCAGTACTTC. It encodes CASRMVAGVYEQYF.

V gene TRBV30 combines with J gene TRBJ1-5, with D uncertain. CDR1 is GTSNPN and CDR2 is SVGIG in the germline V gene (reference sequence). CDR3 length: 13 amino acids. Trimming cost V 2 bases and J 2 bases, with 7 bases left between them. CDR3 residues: CAWSSNGNQPQHF. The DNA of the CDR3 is TGTGCCTGGAGTTCCAATGGCAATCAGCCCCAGCATTTT.

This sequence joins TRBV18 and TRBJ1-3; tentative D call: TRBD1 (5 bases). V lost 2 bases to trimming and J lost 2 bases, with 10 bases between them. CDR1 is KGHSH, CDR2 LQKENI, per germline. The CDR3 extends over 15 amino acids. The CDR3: CASSPLSGAGNTIYF. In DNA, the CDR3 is TGTGCCAGCTCACCATTATCGGGGGCTGGAAACACCATATATTTT.

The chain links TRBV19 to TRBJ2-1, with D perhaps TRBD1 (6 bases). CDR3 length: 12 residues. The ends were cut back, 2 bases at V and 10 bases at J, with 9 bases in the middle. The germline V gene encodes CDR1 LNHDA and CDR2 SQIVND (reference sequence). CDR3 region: CASSITGTEQFF. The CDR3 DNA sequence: TGTGCCAGTAGTATAACCGGGACAGAGCAGTTCTTC.